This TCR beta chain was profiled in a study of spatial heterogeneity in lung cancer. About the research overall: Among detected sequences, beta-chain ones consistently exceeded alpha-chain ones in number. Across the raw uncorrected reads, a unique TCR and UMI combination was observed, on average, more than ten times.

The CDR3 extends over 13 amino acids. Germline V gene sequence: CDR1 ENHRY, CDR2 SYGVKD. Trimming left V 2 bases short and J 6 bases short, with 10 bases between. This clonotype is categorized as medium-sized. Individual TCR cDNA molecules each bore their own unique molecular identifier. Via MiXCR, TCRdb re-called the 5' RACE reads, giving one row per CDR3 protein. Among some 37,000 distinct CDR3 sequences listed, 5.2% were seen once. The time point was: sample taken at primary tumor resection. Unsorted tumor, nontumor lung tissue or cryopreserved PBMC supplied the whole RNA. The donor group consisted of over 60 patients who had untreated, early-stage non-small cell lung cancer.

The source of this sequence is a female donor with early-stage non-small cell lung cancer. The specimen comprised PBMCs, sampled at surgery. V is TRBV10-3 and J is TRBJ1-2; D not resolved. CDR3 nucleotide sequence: TGTGCCATCAGTGAGGATAGTGAGGATGGCTACACCTTC. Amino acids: CAISEDSEDGYTF.